A selection of T cell receptor beta chains follows, all from one sample in a study of CD8 T cells in ankylosing spondylitis. TCRdb itself ran the 5' RACE reads through MiXCR, one entry per CDR3 protein. This table holds 85,000 to 90,000 distinct CDR3 sequences, under 30% found once. The specimen sequenced was blood, either unsorted or a sorted T cell fraction (not recorded which). The receptors were gathered from a male donor with ankylosing spondylitis or in good health (not recorded which). Both conserved end residues are part of each CDR3. D genes are given only for firm matches. Not all rows give a size; the values are once, few, many and, for expanded clones, a class.

cdr3_length	v_call	d_call	clone_size	j_call	cdr3_nt	cdr3_aa
13	TRBV12-3/TRBV12-4	-	-	TRBJ1-1	TGTGCCAGCACCGATAAGGGGTATTCTGAAGCTTTCTTT	CASTDKGYSEAFF
14	TRBV27	-	-	TRBJ1-2	TGTGCCAGCAGTTTAAGGGTCGACCACTATGGCTACACCTTC	CASSLRVDHYGYTF
15	TRBV24-1	-	many	TRBJ2-1	TGTGCCACCAGTGACCCTGGGGGATCCTACAATGAGCAGTTCTTC	CATSDPGGSYNEQFF
15	TRBV7-2	TRBD1	many	TRBJ1-1	TGTGCCAGCAGCTTAGCTCAGGGGGCCCGGGGACGAGTTTTCTTT	CASSLAQGARGRVFF
15	TRBV7-3	TRBD2	-	TRBJ2-2	TGTGCCAGCAGCCATGGGACTAGCGGGGCCGGGGAGCTGTTTTTT	CASSHGTSGAGELFF
15	TRBV5-1	-	-	TRBJ2-3	TGCGCCAGCAGCTTGGTTCAGGCGGAGCAAAATACGCAGTATTTT	CASSLVQAEQNTQYF
13	TRBV7-9	-	-	TRBJ1-1	TGTGCCAGCAGCTCCAGGGGTGACACTGAAGCTTTCTTT	CASSSRGDTEAFF
13	TRBV5-1	-	few	TRBJ2-4	TGCGCCAGCAGCTTGAACGGGCAAAACATTCAGTACTTC	CASSLNGQNIQYF
14	TRBV2	-	-	TRBJ2-1	TGTGCCAGCAGTGGAATTGGTAGCCCCAATGAGCAGTTCTTC	CASSGIGSPNEQFF
15	TRBV15	-	-	TRBJ2-2	TGTGCCACCAGCAGAGTACGAGCTAACACCGGGGAGCTGTTTTTT	CATSRVRANTGELFF
14	TRBV30	-	-	TRBJ2-2	TGTGCCTGGAGCCCCACGCCCGAGACCGGGGAGCTGTTTTTT	CAWSPTPETGELFF
17	TRBV28	-	-	TRBJ1-5	TGTGCCAGCAGTTTTCGGAACCCAGGGGATAGCAATCAGCCCCAGCATTTT	CASSFRNPGDSNQPQHF
14	TRBV20-1	-	-	TRBJ2-5	TGCAGTGCTAGAGATTGGAGGGAGTCGGGGAACCAGTACTTC	CSARDWRESGNQYF
13	TRBV2	-	few	TRBJ1-1	TGTGCCAGCAGGTGGAAGTGGAACACTGAAGCTTTCTTT	CASRWKWNTEAFF
12	TRBV9	-	few	TRBJ2-7	TGTGCCAGCAGCGAAGCAGTAGGCGAGCAGTACTTC	CASSEAVGEQYF
12	TRBV20-1	TRBD1	few	TRBJ2-7	TGCAGTGCAACCTACAGGGGCCACGAGCAGTACTTC	CSATYRGHEQYF
12	TRBV3-1	-	few	TRBJ1-2	TGTGCCAGCAGCCAGGGTGGCTATGGCTACACCTTC	CASSQGGYGYTF
15	TRBV7-2	-	-	TRBJ1-2	TGTGCCAGCAGCTTAGGGGCAGGGAATAACTATGGCTACACCTTC	CASSLGAGNNYGYTF
10	TRBV7-3	-	many	TRBJ2-1	TGTGCCAGCCCGAGGAATGAGCAGTTCTTC	CASPRNEQFF
15	TRBV14	TRBD1	-	TRBJ1-6	TGTGCCAGCAGCGGCCAGGGGGGGCCTAATTCACCCCTCCACTTT	CASSGQGGPNSPLHF
16	TRBV5-1	-	-	TRBJ2-1	TGCGCCAGCAGGCAATCCCTGGGGACGTCCTACAATGAGCAGTTCTTC	CASRQSLGTSYNEQFF
15	TRBV2	TRBD2	-	TRBJ2-3	TGTGCCAGCAGGGGACTAGCGGGAGCAGCAGATACGCAGTATTTT	CASRGLAGAADTQYF
13	TRBV25-1	-	-	TRBJ2-5	TGTGCCAGCAGTGAATTTTCCCGAGAGACCCAGTACTTC	CASSEFSRETQYF
14	TRBV2	TRBD1	-	TRBJ2-1	TGTGCCAGCAGGGTAGGCCCGGACAGGCCTGAGCAGTTCTTC	CASRVGPDRPEQFF
11	TRBV29-1	-	many	TRBJ2-7	TGCAGCGTTGGGGTCCCAGGGGAGCAGTACTTC	CSVGVPGEQYF
15	TRBV5-1	TRBD1	-	TRBJ1-4	TGCGCCAGCAGCTTACCCGGACAGGGAAATGAAAAACTGTTTTTT	CASSLPGQGNEKLFF
13	TRBV2	TRBD1	-	TRBJ2-1	TGTGCCAGCAGGGGACAGGGGATCGATGAGCAGTTCTTC	CASRGQGIDEQFF
12	TRBV5-1	-	-	TRBJ2-3	TGCGCCAGCGCGCTGAGCACAGATACGCAGTATTTT	CASALSTDTQYF
10	TRBV21-1	-	few	TRBJ2-5	TGTGCCAGCAGTTATGAGACCCAGTACTTC	CASSYETQYF
14	TRBV20-1	-	few	TRBJ2-2	TGCAGTGCTAGAAGGGGGATTGACACCGGGGAGCTGTTTTTT	CSARRGIDTGELFF
15	TRBV5-1	TRBD2	many	TRBJ2-1	TGCGCCAGCAGCCGTGGACTAGCGGATTACAATGAGCAGTTCTTC	CASSRGLADYNEQFF
15	TRBV20-1	TRBD2	-	TRBJ2-1	TGCAGTGCTAGGGGTAGGGTAGCGGGACACAATGAGCAGTTCTTC	CSARGRVAGHNEQFF
17	TRBV7-3	TRBD2	-	TRBJ2-1	TGTGCCAGCAGCTTTTCGGGGACTAGTCACTCCTACAATGAGCAGTTCTTC	CASSFSGTSHSYNEQFF
15	TRBV5-6	TRBD2	few	TRBJ2-1	TGTGCCAGCAGCTTACTAGCGGGAGGGTACAATGAGCAGTTCTTC	CASSLLAGGYNEQFF
14	TRBV4-2	-	-	TRBJ2-2	TGTGCCAGCAGCCAGAGTTTGAGTCCCGGGGAGCTGTTTTTT	CASSQSLSPGELFF
14	TRBV7-2	-	few	TRBJ2-3	TGTGCCAGCAGCTTAGTTAGCAGCACAGATACGCAGTATTTT	CASSLVSSTDTQYF
14	TRBV15	-	-	TRBJ1-6	TGTGCCACCAGCAGAGATCTTGGGGGATCACCCCTCCACTTT	CATSRDLGGSPLHF
10	TRBV10-3	TRBD1	few	TRBJ1-1	TGTGCCACCCGGGACAGCGAAGCTTTCTTT	CATRDSEAFF
15	TRBV20-1	TRBD1	-	TRBJ2-3	TGCAGTGCTAGAGTCCCCGGGCCAGGGGGCAATACGCAGTATTTT	CSARVPGPGGNTQYF
15	TRBV7-2	TRBD1	many	TRBJ1-6	TGTGCCAGCAGCCCCGGGACAGGCTATAATTCACCCCTCCACTTT	CASSPGTGYNSPLHF